Listed below are T cell receptor beta chains from one sample, sequenced in a study of identical twins. TCRdb fed the 5' RACE reads into MiXCR, producing one record per CDR3 protein. The repertoire holds 1.5 million or so distinct CDR3 sequences, roughly 35% seen once, with about 0.27% in the top ten. Sequencing used cord blood. The receptors here all came from a newborn girl in good health. The conserved cysteine and the conserved F or W are not part of the CDR3 here. A D gene is named only where the DNA matches it firmly.

>TRBJ2-2|TRBV10-3|TRBD1
AISESQPFRDRPYTGELF
>TRBJ1-1|TRBV20-1|NA
SATGQWNTEAF
>TRBJ2-1|TRBV7-2|TRBD2
ASSRIHSGGLYNEQF
>TRBJ2-1|TRBV5-5|TRBD1
ASSPTGLNSYNEQF
>TRBJ2-1|TRBV7-9|NA
ASSLLPIVSYNEQF
>TRBJ1-5|TRBV20-1|TRBD1
SARQGFPPQPQH
>TRBJ2-7|TRBV5-1|NA
ASSLAHYLGRGIVYEQY
>NA|TRBV3-1|NA
ASSQDPTRGREQY
>TRBJ1-3|TRBV20-1|NA
SAREQVGTPYSGNTIY
>TRBJ1-3|TRBV20-1|NA
SARVGNSGNTIY
>TRBJ1-2|TRBV19|NA
ASSIAAGVTYGYT
>TRBJ2-1|TRBV28|NA
ASSPYELGLVNRRF
>TRBJ1-1|TRBV12-3/TRBV12-4|TRBD1
ASIPGQLNTEAF
>TRBJ2-3|TRBV5-8|TRBD1
ASSSQGFRTDTQY
>TRBJ1-4|TRBV28|NA
ASSWGGEKLF
>TRBJ2-3|TRBV2|NA
ANSKLGDTQY
>TRBJ2-1|TRBV10-3|NA
AISPPGGGFSYNEQF
>TRBJ1-2|TRBV2|NA
ASSVRQAYNGYT
>TRBJ2-3|TRBV7-2|TRBD2
ASSFSIAGGGDTQY
>TRBJ2-3|TRBV5-1|NA
ASSLKASTDTQY
>TRBJ2-5|TRBV6-5|TRBD1
AGRAGTGKETQY
>TRBJ2-7|TRBV20-1|NA
SARVRAYEQY
>TRBJ1-2|TRBV4-2|NA
ASSQERQNYGYT
>NA|TRBV2|NA
ASSDAVSYNEQY
>TRBJ2-7|TRBV12-3/TRBV12-4|NA
ASSPLGGPLEY
>TRBJ2-3|TRBV20-1|TRBD2
SARGQRGRADTQY
>TRBJ2-2|TRBV7-2|NA
ASSLVGGLNTGELF
>TRBJ2-3|TRBV4-2|NA
ASSQGGASWDTQY
>TRBJ2-5|TRBV6-5|NA
ASSLGQGNIQETQY
>TRBJ2-6|TRBV27|NA
ASSLGPAPLRGANVLT
>TRBJ2-5|TRBV20-1|NA
SASRQVEETQY
>TRBJ2-7|TRBV6-1|NA
ASIKGTTGRTYEQY
>TRBJ1-4|TRBV7-9|NA
ASSKNRENEKLF
>TRBJ2-7|TRBV4-1|NA
ASSQGQGSLYEQY
>TRBJ2-5|TRBV4-2|TRBD2
ASSRQRVPAGLQETQY